Following are 21 T cell receptor beta chains from one sample sequenced in a study of T cells in Graves' hyperthyroidism and ophthalmopathy. The CDR3 regions of TCR beta were amplified from RNA transcripts. TCR CDR3 regions were first amplified by RT-PCR with HTBI primers. MiXCR, run by TCRdb on the multiplex PCR reads, gives a single entry per CDR3 protein. The sample lists over 350,000 distinct CDR3 sequences, 11% to 15% occurring once. Source material: blood. The receptors shown here come from a man aged 45-60 years with Graves' ophthalmopathy.

This clonotype was seen more than once but under ten times. V and J are TRBV12-3 or TRBV12-4 and TRBJ2-3, with 11 nucleotides matching TRBD1. The CDR3 is 16 residues long. Unmatched junction bases numbered 9, after V lost 6 bases and J lost 4 bases. CDR3 sequence reads: CASRTFSGQGADTQYF. The DNA of the CDR3 is TGTGCCAGCAGGACCTTCTCGGGACAGGGGGCAGATACGCAGTATTTT.

There are a few counts of this clonotype. The chain employs TRBV19 and TRBJ2-7, with 8 positions matching TRBD1. Germline CDR1 is LNHDA and CDR2 is SQIVND (reference sequence). Trimming removed 3 bases from V and 2 bases from J; junction bases left unmatched: 6. This CDR3 has 15 amino acids. The CDR3, as DNA: TGTGCCAGTAGTATCCGGGACAGGCGTGCCTACGAGCAGTACTTC. Amino acids: CASSIRDRRAYEQYF.

This rearrangement joins TRBV3-1 to TRBJ2-7; 8 nucleotides line up with TRBD2. This CDR3 contains 17 residues. Germline assignment: CDR1 LGHDT and CDR2 YNNKEL (reference sequence). Trimming removed 1 base from V and 6 bases from J; junction bases left unmatched: 14. The CDR3, as DNA: TGTGCCAGCAGCCAAGCGGGGGGGCGTTCTTCAGTTTCCGAGCAGTACTTC. Its protein is CASSQAGGRSSVSEQYF.

This clonotype was picked up many times. CDR3 in DNA: TGTGCCAGCAGCCAAGCGCAGGGGTCCTACGAGCAGTACTTC. This translates into CASSQAQGSYEQYF. The rearrangement joins TRBV3-1 to TRBJ2-7; possibly TRBD1 for D (6 bases). CDR3 length: 14 residues. CDR1 and CDR2 (germline): LGHDT, YNNKEL (reference sequence). Trimming took off 1 base at V and 1 base at J, with 8 bases between the two ends.

This clonotype came up many times. The chain combines TRBV27 with TRBJ2-4, with 9 bases that match TRBD1. Germline V lookup: CDR1 MNHEY, CDR2 SMNVEV (reference sequence). The CDR3 covers 18 residues. Trimming at V came to 7 bases and at J to 7 bases, leaving 20 bases not matched to a gene. Here the CDR3 DNA reads TGTGCCAGCAAAGAACAGGGGGCTCCGGGAGGTGGTCGGAACATTCAGTACTTC. It specifies CASKEQGAPGGGRNIQYF.

This clonotype was seen many times. The chain joins TRBV29-1 to TRBJ1-1; D might be TRBD1 (5 bases). This CDR3 has 13 amino acids. Germline-derived CDR1 and CDR2 are SQVTM and ANQGSEA. CDR3 in DNA: TGCAAAGCCCAGGAGGACATGAACACTGAAGCTTTCTTT. This gives the protein CKAQEDMNTEAFF.

Ten or more counts support this clonotype. This rearrangement joins TRBV13 to TRBJ2-1; TRBD1 aligns across 7 bases. The CDR3 loop spans 17 amino acids. The germline CDR1 and CDR2 sequences are PRHDT and FYEKMQ (reference sequence). V lost 5 bases, J lost 5 bases, and 15 bases stayed unmatched. The CDR3 reads CASSGLTGKLINNEQFF. The CDR3 DNA is TGTGCCAGCAGCGGACTGACAGGGAAACTAATTAACAATGAGCAGTTCTTC.

This clonotype was detected a few times. The chain has TRBV5-1 and TRBJ2-1, with D possibly TRBD2 on 7 matching bases. Between the trimmed V and J ends, which lost 7 bases and 0 bases, there was a span of 17 bases. Germline V gene data show CDR1 as SGHRS and CDR2 as YFSETQ. This CDR3 region has 16 residues. CDR3 region: CASSRGAGPSYNEQFF. CDR3 nucleotide sequence: TGCGCCAGCTCTCGGGGGGCAGGTCCCTCCTACAATGAGCAGTTCTTC. Supplemented by reference TRBV5-1 and TRBJ2-1, the full variable domain reads KAGVTQTPRYLIKTRGQQVTLSCSPISGHRSVSWYQQTPGQGLQFLFEYFSETQRNKGNFPGRFSGRQFSNSRSEMNVSTLELGDSALYLCASSRGAGPSYNEQFFGPGTRLTVL.

This clonotype has more than one count but fewer than ten. CDR3 protein: CASSVTRDSNYGYTF. DNA of the CDR3: TGTGCCAGCAGCGTAACCAGGGATTCTAACTATGGCTACACCTTC. This chain uses TRBV9 with TRBJ1-2; the D gene is possibly TRBD1 (5 bases). The germline CDR1 and CDR2 sequences are SGDLS and YYNGEE. Deletions cut 1 base from V and 0 bases from J, with 10 bases between. CDR3 size: 15 residues.

The chain carries TRBV4-1 and TRBJ2-3; perhaps TRBD2 as D (7 bases). V lost 4 bases, J lost 4 bases, and 18 bases lay in between. Germline CDR1 is MGHRA and CDR2 is YSYEKL. This CDR3 is built from 16 residues. The CDR3 DNA is TGCGCCAGCAGCCTCAGCGGGGTAGGGGGGGCAGATACGCAGTATTTT. Translated, it gives CASSLSGVGGADTQYF.

This clonotype was picked up many times. The V gene is TRBV12-5, the J gene TRBJ2-2; 10 bases align to TRBD2. Trimming cost V 5 bases and J 6 bases; bases outside gene matches: 15. The CDR3 sequence is 18 residues long. The germline CDR1 and CDR2 sequences are LGHNT and FRNRAP. Here the CDR3 reads CASGLLAPSGRFPGELFF. CDR3 nucleotides: TGTGCTAGTGGTCTACTAGCCCCTAGCGGGAGATTCCCCGGGGAGCTGTTTTTT. Supplemented by reference TRBV12-5 and TRBJ2-2, the full variable domain reads DARVTQTPRHKVTEMGQEVTMRCQPILGHNTVFWYRQTMMQGLELLAYFRNRAPLDDSGMPKDRFSAEMPDATLATLKIQPSEPRDSAVYFCASGLLAPSGRFPGELFFGEGSRLTVL.

Ten or more counts support this clonotype. The chain recombines TRBV3-1 with TRBJ2-3; D remains ambiguous. The V end was cut by 0 bases, the J end by 6 bases, with 13 bases between. Per germline, CDR1 LGHDT and CDR2 YNNKEL (reference sequence). There are 15 residues in the CDR3. The CDR3 DNA sequence: TGTGCCAGCAGCCAAGAATTCGGGCTTTACGATACGCAGTATTTT. This encodes CASSQEFGLYDTQYF.

The chain carries TRBV5-1 and TRBJ2-7; TRBD1 matches 9 bases. V lost 6 bases and J lost 3; bases outside the gene matches: 16. The V gene's germline CDR1 is SGHRS and CDR2 YFSETQ. There are 17 residues in the CDR3. The chain's CDR3 is CASTASQGARGIYEQYF. The CDR3 DNA is TGCGCCAGCACCGCCTCACAGGGGGCGAGAGGTATCTACGAGCAGTACTTC.

Ten or more counts support this clonotype. The CDR3 sequence: CASSLASSSGTSQLEQFF. CDR3 nucleotide sequence: TGTGCCAGCAGCTTAGCTTCGTCGTCGGGTACTAGCCAGCTTGAGCAGTTCTTC. The V gene is TRBV13, the J gene TRBJ2-1; possibly TRBD2 for D (6 bases). The CDR3 is made up of 18 amino acids. Germline V gene data show CDR1 as PRHDT and CDR2 as FYEKMQ (reference sequence). Trimming removed 1 base at V and 9 bases at J, with 25 bases between.

The J gene is TRBJ2-1, the V gene TRBV19, with TRBD1 matching 8 bases. Germline lookup yields CDR1 LNHDA and CDR2 SQIVND (reference sequence). The CDR3 loop spans 16 amino acids. V gave up 3 bases and J gave up 7 bases; unmatched junction bases: 11. The CDR3 region has the DNA TGTGCCAGTAGTATCCCACCGACAGGGGTGGGGAATGAGCAGTTCTTC. This sequence encodes CASSIPPTGVGNEQFF.

This clonotype appeared many times. This sequence joins TRBV30 and TRBJ1-4; D gene uncertain. CDR3 size: 15 residues. The germline V gene has CDR1 GTSNPN and CDR2 SVGIG (reference sequence). V was pared by 3 bases and J by 10 bases, with 21 bases between. CDR3 sequence reads: CAWSTLTFEFGKLFF. The CDR3 region has the DNA TGTGCCTGGAGCACTTTGACATTTGAGTTTGGAAAACTGTTTTTT. The full variable domain, its missing parts supplied by reference TRBV30 and TRBJ1-4, is SQTIHQWPATLVQPVGSPLSLECTVEGTSNPNLYWYRQAAGRGLQLLFYSVGIGQISSEVPQNLSASRPQDRQFILSSKKLLLSDSGFYLCAWSTLTFEFGKLFFGSGTQLSVL.

The CDR3 DNA reads as TGCGCCAGCAGCCAAGAGGGACAGGTCTACAATGAGCAGTTCTTC. Translating it yields CASSQEGQVYNEQFF. The chain carries TRBV4-1 and TRBJ2-1; 8 nucleotides line up with TRBD1. CDR1 MGHRA and CDR2 YSYEKL come from the germline V gene. The CDR3 runs 15 residues. The ends lost 0 bases at V and 3 bases at J; junction bases unmatched: 1.

This clonotype was seen ten or more times. The V gene is TRBV12-3 or TRBV12-4, the J gene TRBJ2-4, with D perhaps TRBD1 or TRBD2 (5 bases each). Trimming took off 3 bases at V and 0 bases at J, with 12 bases between the two ends. The CDR3 contains 16 residues. CDR3 protein: CASSFATGLAKNIQYF. CDR3 nucleotide sequence: TGTGCCAGCAGTTTTGCTACGGGGCTAGCCAAAAACATTCAGTACTTC.

This chain joins TRBV6-1 and TRBJ2-1; D unclear. This CDR3 has 13 residues. CDR1 and CDR2 from the germline V gene are MNHNS and SASEGT. Trimming stripped 7 bases from V and 10 bases from J, with 17 bases between. CDR3 sequence reads: CASNLYPTQEQFF. Here the CDR3 DNA reads TGTGCCAGCAACCTATACCCCACCCAAGAGCAGTTCTTC.

As for this clonotype: A read error may be the cause here, since a much bigger clone is one base away. The chain is built from TRBV20-1 and TRBJ2-1; the D is unclear. The CDR3 contains 14 residues. From germline, CDR1 is DFQATT and CDR2 SNEGSKA (reference sequence). The CDR3 coding sequence is TGCGGTGCTAGTCGGCTTGAATCCTACAATGAGCAGTTCTTC. Translating gives CGASRLESYNEQFF.

The genes are TRBV4-1 and TRBJ2-7, with 9 bases lining up with TRBD2. Germline V CDR1 and CDR2: MGHRA, YSYEKL. V lost 5 bases, J lost 0 bases, and 8 bases stayed unmatched. The length of the CDR3 is 16 residues. The CDR3 loop is CASSTLAGEHSYEQYF. The CDR3 region has the DNA TGCGCCAGCAGCACCTTAGCGGGGGAGCACTCCTACGAGCAGTACTTC.